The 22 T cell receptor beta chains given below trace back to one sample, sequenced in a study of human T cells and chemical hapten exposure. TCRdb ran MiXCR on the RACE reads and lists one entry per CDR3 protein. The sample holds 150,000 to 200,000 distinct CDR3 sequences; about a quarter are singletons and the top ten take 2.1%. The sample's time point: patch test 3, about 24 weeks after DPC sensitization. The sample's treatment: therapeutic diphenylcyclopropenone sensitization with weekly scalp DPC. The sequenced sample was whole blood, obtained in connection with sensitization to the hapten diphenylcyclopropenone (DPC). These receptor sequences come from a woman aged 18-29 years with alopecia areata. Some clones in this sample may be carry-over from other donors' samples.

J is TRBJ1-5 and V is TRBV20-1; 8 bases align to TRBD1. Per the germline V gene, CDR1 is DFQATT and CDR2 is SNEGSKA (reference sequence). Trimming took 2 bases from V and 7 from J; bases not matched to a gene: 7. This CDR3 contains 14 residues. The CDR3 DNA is TGCAGTGCTAGAAGGACAGGGCCTAGCCAGCCCCAGCATTTT. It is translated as CSARRTGPSQPQHF.

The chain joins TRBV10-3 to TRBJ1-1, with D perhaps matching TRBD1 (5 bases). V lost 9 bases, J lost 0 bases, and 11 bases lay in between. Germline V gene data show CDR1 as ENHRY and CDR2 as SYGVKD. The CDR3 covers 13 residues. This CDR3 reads CAISTVMNTEAFF. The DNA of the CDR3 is TGTGCCATTTCGACAGTCATGAACACTGAAGCTTTCTTT.

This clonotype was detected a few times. In DNA, the CDR3 is TGCAGTGCTAGCCTTCTGCTCGTGGGGCACACAGATACGCAGTATTTT. Protein sequence: CSASLLLVGHTDTQYF. J is TRBJ2-3 and V is TRBV20-1; D is possibly TRBD1 (5 bases). The CDR3 sequence is 16 residues long. V lost 3 bases to trimming and J lost 2 bases, with 18 bases between them. Germline CDR1 and CDR2: DFQATT and SNEGSKA (reference sequence).

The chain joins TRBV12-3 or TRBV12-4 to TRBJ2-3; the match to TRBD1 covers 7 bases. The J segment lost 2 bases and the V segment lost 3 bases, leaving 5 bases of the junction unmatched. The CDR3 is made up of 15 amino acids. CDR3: CASSFDRAHTDTQYF. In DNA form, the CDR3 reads TGTGCCAGCAGTTTTGACAGGGCCCACACAGATACGCAGTATTTT.

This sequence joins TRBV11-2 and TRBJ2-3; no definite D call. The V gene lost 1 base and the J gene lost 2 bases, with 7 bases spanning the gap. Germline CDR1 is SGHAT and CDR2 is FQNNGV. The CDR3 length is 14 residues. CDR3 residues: CASSLVAITDTQYF. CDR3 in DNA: TGTGCCAGCAGCTTAGTTGCCATCACAGATACGCAGTATTTT.

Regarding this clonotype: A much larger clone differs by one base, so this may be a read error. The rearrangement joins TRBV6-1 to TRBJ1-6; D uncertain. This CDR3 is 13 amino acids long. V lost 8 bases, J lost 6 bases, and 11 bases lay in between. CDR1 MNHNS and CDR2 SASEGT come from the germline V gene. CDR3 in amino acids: CASGRRLNSPLHF. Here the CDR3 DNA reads TGTGCCAGCGGGAGACGGCTTAATTCACCCCTCCACTTT.

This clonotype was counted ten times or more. CDR3: CSARDLRRHTGELFF. The CDR3, as DNA: TGCAGTGCTAGAGACCTCAGGAGACACACCGGGGAGCTGTTTTTT. J is TRBJ2-2 and V is TRBV20-1; no firm D call. Trimming took off 0 bases at V and 3 bases at J, with 11 bases between the two ends. CDR1 is DFQATT, CDR2 SNEGSKA, per germline (reference sequence). The CDR3 length is 15 residues.

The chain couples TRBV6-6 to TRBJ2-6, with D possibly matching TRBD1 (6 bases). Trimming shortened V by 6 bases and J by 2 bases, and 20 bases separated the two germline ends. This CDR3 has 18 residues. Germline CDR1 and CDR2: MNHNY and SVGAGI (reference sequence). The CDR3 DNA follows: TGTGCCAGCAGGGACCCGGGACACCAGGGCCCTGGGGCCAACGTCCTGACTTTC. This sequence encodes CASRDPGHQGPGANVLTF.

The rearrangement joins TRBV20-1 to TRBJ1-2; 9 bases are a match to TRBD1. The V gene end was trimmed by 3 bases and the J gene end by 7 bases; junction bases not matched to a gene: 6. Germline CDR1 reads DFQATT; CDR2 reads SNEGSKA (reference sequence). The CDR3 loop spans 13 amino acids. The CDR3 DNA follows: TGCAGTGCTAGTCTTGGGACAGGGTTTGGCTACACCTTC. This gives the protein CSASLGTGFGYTF.

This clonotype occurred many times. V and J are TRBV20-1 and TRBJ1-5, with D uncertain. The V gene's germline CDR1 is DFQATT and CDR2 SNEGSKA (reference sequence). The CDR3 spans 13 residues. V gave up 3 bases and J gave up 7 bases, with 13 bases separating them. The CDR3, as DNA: TGCAGTGCTAGGCCTTGGGGTAAGCAGCCCCAGCATTTT. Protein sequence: CSARPWGKQPQHF.

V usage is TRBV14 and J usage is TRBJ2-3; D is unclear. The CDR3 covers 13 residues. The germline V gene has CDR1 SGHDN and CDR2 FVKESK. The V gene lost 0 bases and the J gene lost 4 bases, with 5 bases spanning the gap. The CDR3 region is CASSQDRADTQYF. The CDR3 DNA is TGTGCCAGCAGCCAAGATCGGGCAGATACGCAGTATTTT.

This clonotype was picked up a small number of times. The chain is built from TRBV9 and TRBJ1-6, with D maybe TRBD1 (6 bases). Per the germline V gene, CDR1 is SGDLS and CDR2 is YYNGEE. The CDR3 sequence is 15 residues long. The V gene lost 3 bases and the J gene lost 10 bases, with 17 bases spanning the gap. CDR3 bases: TGTGCCAGCAGCGAAACCGGACAGACAGGATCACCCCTCCACTTT. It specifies CASSETGQTGSPLHF.

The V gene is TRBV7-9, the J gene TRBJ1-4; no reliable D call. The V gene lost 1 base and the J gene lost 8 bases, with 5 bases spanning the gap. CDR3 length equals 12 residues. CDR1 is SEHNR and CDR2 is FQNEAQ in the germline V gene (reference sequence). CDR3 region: CASSLGSEKLFF. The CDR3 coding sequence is TGTGCCAGCAGCTTAGGAAGCGAAAAACTGTTTTTT. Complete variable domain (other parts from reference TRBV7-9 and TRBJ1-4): DTGVSQNPRHKITKRGQNVTFRCDPISEHNRLYWYRQTLGQGPEFLTYFQNEAQLEKSRLLSDRFSAERPKGSFSTLEIQRTEQGDSAMYLCASSLGSEKLFFGSGTQLSVL.

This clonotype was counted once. CDR3 sequence reads: CASSGRQGWRANEKLFF. The CDR3, as DNA: TGTGCCAGCAGCGGACGACAGGGATGGAGGGCTAATGAAAAACTGTTTTTT. The genes are TRBV5-6 and TRBJ1-4, with 7 bases lining up with TRBD1. The CDR3 is 17 residues long. Germline CDR1 reads SGHDT; CDR2 reads YYEEEE. Losses at the gene ends were 4 bases for V and 3 bases for J; bases not matched to a gene: 12.

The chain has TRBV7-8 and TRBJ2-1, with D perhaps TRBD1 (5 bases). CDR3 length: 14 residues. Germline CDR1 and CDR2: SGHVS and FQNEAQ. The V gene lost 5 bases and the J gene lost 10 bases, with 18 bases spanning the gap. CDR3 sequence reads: CASSPRETSREQFF. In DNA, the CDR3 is TGTGCCAGCAGCCCCAGGGAAACCTCGAGAGAGCAGTTCTTC. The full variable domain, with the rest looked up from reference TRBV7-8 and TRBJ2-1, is GAGVSQSPRYKVAKRGQDVALRCDPISGHVSLFWYQQALGQGPEFLTYFQNEAQLDKSGLPSDRFFAERPEGSVSTLKIQRTQQEDSAVYLCASSPRETSREQFFGPGTRLTVL.

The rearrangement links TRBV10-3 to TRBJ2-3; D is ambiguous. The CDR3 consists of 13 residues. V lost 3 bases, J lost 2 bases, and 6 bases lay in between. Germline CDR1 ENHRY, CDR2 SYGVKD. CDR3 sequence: CAISDIDTDTQYF. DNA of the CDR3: TGTGCCATCAGTGATATAGACACAGATACGCAGTATTTT.

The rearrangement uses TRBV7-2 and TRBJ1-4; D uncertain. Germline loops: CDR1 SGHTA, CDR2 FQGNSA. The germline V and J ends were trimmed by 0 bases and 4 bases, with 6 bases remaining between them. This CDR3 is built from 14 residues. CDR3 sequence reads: CASSLAGSNEKLFF. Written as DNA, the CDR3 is TGTGCCAGCAGCTTAGCAGGGAGTAATGAAAAACTGTTTTTT. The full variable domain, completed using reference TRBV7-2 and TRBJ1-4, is GAGVSQSPSNKVTEKGKDVELRCDPISGHTALYWYRQSLGQGLEFLIYFQGNSAPDKSGLPSDRFSAERTGGSVSTLTIQRTQQEDSAVYLCASSLAGSNEKLFFGSGTQLSVL.

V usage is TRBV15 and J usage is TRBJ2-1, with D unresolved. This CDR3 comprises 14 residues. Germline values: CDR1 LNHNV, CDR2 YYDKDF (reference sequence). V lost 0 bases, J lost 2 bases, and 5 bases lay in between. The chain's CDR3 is CATSRDLTYNEQFF. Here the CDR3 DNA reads TGTGCCACCAGCAGAGATCTGACCTACAATGAGCAGTTCTTC.

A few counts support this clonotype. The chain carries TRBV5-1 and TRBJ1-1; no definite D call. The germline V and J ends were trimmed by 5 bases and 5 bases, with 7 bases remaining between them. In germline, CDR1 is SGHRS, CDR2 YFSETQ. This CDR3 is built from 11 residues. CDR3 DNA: TGCGCCAGCAGGGACGGAACTGAAGCTTTCTTT. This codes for CASRDGTEAFF.

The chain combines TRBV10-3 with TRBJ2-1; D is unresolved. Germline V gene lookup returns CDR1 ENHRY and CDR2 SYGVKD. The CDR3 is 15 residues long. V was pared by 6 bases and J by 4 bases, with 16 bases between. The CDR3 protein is CAISPSYKGYNEQFF. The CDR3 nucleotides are TGTGCCATCAGCCCGTCTTATAAGGGATACAATGAGCAGTTCTTC.

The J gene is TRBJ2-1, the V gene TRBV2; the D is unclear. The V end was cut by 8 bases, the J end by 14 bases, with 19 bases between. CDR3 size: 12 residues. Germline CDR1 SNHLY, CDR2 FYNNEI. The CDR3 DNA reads TGTGCCAGCGGGTCGAGTGGCTTAAAGGAGTTCTTC. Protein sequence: CASGSSGLKEFF. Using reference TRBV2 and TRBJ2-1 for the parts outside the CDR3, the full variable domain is EPEVTQTPSHQVTQMGQEVILRCVPISNHLYFYWYRQILGQKVEFLVSFYNNEISEKSEIFDDQFSVERPDGSNFTLKIRSTKLEDSAMYFCASGSSGLKEFFGPGTRLTVL.

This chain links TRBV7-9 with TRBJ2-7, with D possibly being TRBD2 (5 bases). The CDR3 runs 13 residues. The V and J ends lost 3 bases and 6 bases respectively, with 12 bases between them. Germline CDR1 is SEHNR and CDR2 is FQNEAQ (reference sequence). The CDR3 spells CASSFGVPVEQYF. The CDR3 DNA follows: TGTGCCAGCAGCTTCGGGGTCCCAGTCGAGCAGTACTTC.